This entry lists 27 T cell receptor beta chains sequenced from one sample in a study of shared clonotypes between healthy human individuals. Repertoires were generated with immunoSEQ multiplex PCR, while TCRdb's copy carries only in-frame clones and drops some. Of under 300,000 clones listed, about 69% are singletons. Sequencing input: memory CD4+ T cells sorted from blood. Documented subset: CD45RA-negative fraction. Every receptor here comes from a man under 40 in good health.

The genes are TRBV29-1 and TRBJ2-1; 9 nucleotides agree with TRBD2. The CDR3 is 14 residues long. Trimming at V came to 3 bases and at J to 4 bases, leaving 4 bases not matched to a gene. CDR1 SQVTM and CDR2 ANQGSEA come from the germline V gene. As DNA, the CDR3 is TGCAGCGTTGAGCGCCTAGCGGGATACAATGAGCAGTTCTTC. It codes for CSVERLAGYNEQFF.

The V call is TRBV28, the J call TRBJ2-3, with 8 bases lining up with TRBD1. Germline-derived CDR1 and CDR2 are MDHEN and SYDVKM. The CDR3 has 16 residues. Unmatched junction bases numbered 13, after V lost 6 bases and J lost 5 bases. The CDR3: CASRAHSGTGEDTQYF. CDR3 coding DNA: TGTGCCAGCAGGGCCCACTCCGGGACAGGTGAAGATACGCAGTATTTT.

This chain uses TRBV11-2 with TRBJ2-1; the match to TRBD2 covers 13 bases. Trimming at V came to 4 bases and at J to 7 bases, leaving 10 bases not matched to a gene. Germline V gene lookup returns CDR1 SGHAT and CDR2 FQNNGV. This CDR3 is 17 amino acids long. The CDR3 spells CASSSLRTSGSKNEQFF. CDR3 bases: TGTGCCAGCAGCTCCCTTCGGACTAGCGGGAGTAAGAATGAGCAGTTCTTC.

V is TRBV20-1 and J is TRBJ2-3, with unresolved D. V gave up 6 bases and J gave up 5 bases, with 6 bases separating them. The V gene's germline CDR1 is DFQATT and CDR2 SNEGSKA (reference sequence). The CDR3 runs to 10 residues. CDR3 sequence: CSALGDTQYF. CDR3 in DNA: TGCAGTGCCTTAGGAGATACGCAGTATTTT.

The chain couples TRBV11-3 to TRBJ2-1, with D uncertain. CDR1 is SGHNT, CDR2 YENEEA, per germline. The ends were cut back, 1 base at V and 9 bases at J, with 16 bases in the middle. The CDR3 consists of 15 residues. CDR3: CASSLGNNRDGEQFF. Written as DNA, the CDR3 is TGTGCCAGCAGCTTAGGAAATAATAGGGATGGTGAGCAGTTCTTC. The full variable domain, its missing parts supplied by reference TRBV11-3 and TRBJ2-1, is EAGVVQSPRYKIIEKKQPVAFWCNPISGHNTLYWYLQNLGQGPELLIRYENEEAVDDSQLPKDRFSAERLKGVDSTLKIQPAELGDSAVYLCASSLGNNRDGEQFFGPGTRLTVL.

This clone was counted only a few times. This rearrangement joins TRBV29-1 to TRBJ1-2, with D uncertain. The length of the CDR3 is 11 residues. Germline V gene sequence: CDR1 SQVTM, CDR2 ANQGSEA. The germline V and J ends were trimmed by 7 bases and 6 bases, with 12 bases remaining between them. The CDR3 loop reads CSGELYDGYTF. Here the CDR3 DNA reads TGCAGCGGAGAGTTGTATGATGGCTACACCTTC.

This sequence joins TRBV30 and TRBJ1-3; D is ambiguous. Germline CDR1 is GTSNPN and CDR2 is SVGIG (reference sequence). The CDR3 has 11 amino acids. With 5 bases removed from V and 2 bases from J, the gap between germline ends came to 4 bases. The CDR3 loop reads CAWAPGNTIYF. The DNA of the CDR3 is TGTGCCTGGGCCCCTGGAAACACCATATATTTT.

V gene TRBV11-3 combines with J gene TRBJ2-1, with a possible D match to TRBD2 (5 bases). V lost 5 bases, J lost 4 bases, and 15 bases lay in between. Germline V gives CDR1 SGHNT, CDR2 YENEEA. The CDR3 is 15 residues long. In DNA form, the CDR3 reads TGTGCCAGCAGCCTCGCCGGGGATGTTTACAATGAGCAGTTCTTC. Residues: CASSLAGDVYNEQFF.

The chain uses TRBV5-1 and TRBJ1-1, with D possibly TRBD1 on 6 matching bases. CDR1 and CDR2 from the germline V gene are SGHRS and YFSETQ. V lost 0 bases and J lost 4, with 13 bases in between. The CDR3 is made up of 15 amino acids. The CDR3 region has the DNA TGCGCCAGCAGCTTGGCCCTTCTGGGGGCCACTGAAGCTTTCTTT. It is translated as CASSLALLGATEAFF.

This clone was picked up a small number of times. J is TRBJ2-7 and V is TRBV6-6, with 7 bases that match TRBD1. The germline gives CDR1 MNHNY, CDR2 SVGAGI (reference sequence). This CDR3 spans 12 amino acids. The V segment lost 4 bases and the J segment 11 bases; nucleotides outside the gene matches: 8. This CDR3 is CASSLQGTLKYF. CDR3 sequence (DNA): TGTGCCAGCAGTTTACAGGGGACCCTCAAGTACTTC.

The CDR3 region is CASSLGDREILFF. Written as DNA, the CDR3 is TGTGCCAGCAGCTTGGGGGACAGGGAGATACTGTTTTTT. V is TRBV5-6 and J is TRBJ1-4; 9 nucleotides align to TRBD1. Per the germline V gene, CDR1 is SGHDT and CDR2 is YYEEEE. V was pared by 0 bases and J by 13 bases, with 4 bases of the junction left unmatched. CDR3 length: 13 amino acids.

This clone was counted between two and nine times. The chain combines TRBV7-3 with TRBJ2-1, with 10 bases fitting TRBD1. This CDR3 has 14 amino acids. Germline CDR1 reads SGHTA; CDR2 reads FQGTGA. V gave up 5 bases and J gave up 9 bases; unmatched junction bases: 7. The CDR3 loop is CASSDGTGEGEQFF. In nucleotides, the CDR3 is TGTGCCAGCAGCGACGGGACAGGGGAAGGTGAGCAGTTCTTC.

The rearrangement links TRBV4-3 to TRBJ2-1, with TRBD1 matching over 7 bases. The ends lost 0 bases at V and 1 base at J; junction bases unmatched: 9. In germline, CDR1 is LGHNA, CDR2 YSLEER. There are 18 residues in the CDR3. CDR3 residues: CASSQEGRGRGSYNEQFF. The CDR3 nucleotides are TGCGCCAGCAGCCAAGAGGGCAGGGGCAGGGGGTCCTACAATGAGCAGTTCTTC.

A few counts support this clone. The V gene is TRBV19, the J gene TRBJ2-2; weak D call: TRBD2 (5 bases). This CDR3 has 15 amino acids. Germline CDR1 and CDR2: LNHDA and SQIVND (reference sequence). V lost 7 bases to trimming and J lost 7 bases, with 19 bases between them. As DNA, the CDR3 is TGTGCCAGTACCCCCCTGCCTCTGGGGAGCGGGGAGCTGTTTTTT. Amino acid sequence: CASTPLPLGSGELFF.

The V and J genes are TRBV5-1 and TRBJ2-2; no definite D call. Germline-derived CDR1 and CDR2 are SGHRS and YFSETQ. V was cut by 2 bases and J by 7 bases, with 6 bases left in between. The CDR3 has 12 amino acids. The CDR3 DNA sequence: TGCGCCAGCAGCTTAGAGGTCGGGGAGCTGTTTTTT. It is translated as CASSLEVGELFF.

As to this clone: Other DNA sequences in the same sample also yield this CDR3. The rearrangement links TRBV29-1 to TRBJ2-1, with 7 positions matching TRBD1. The CDR3 is made up of 13 amino acids. Germline loops: CDR1 SQVTM, CDR2 ANQGSEA. V lost 4 bases to trimming and J lost 4 bases; unmatched junction nucleotides: 4. CDR3: CSVGTGGYNEQFF. DNA for the CDR3: TGCAGCGTTGGGACAGGAGGATACAATGAGCAGTTCTTC.

The chain uses TRBV28 and TRBJ2-7, with 8 bases aligning to TRBD2. V trimming: 7 bases; J trimming: 8 bases; junction bases outside the gene matches: 7. The length of the CDR3 is 12 residues. The germline V gene has CDR1 MDHEN and CDR2 SYDVKM. The CDR3 spells CASKLAGSKQYF. In nucleotides, the CDR3 is TGTGCCAGCAAATTAGCGGGAAGTAAGCAGTACTTC.

This clone was found many times. The rearrangement joins TRBV11-2 to TRBJ2-4, with 7 bases lining up with TRBD1. The CDR3 is 15 residues long. Germline V gene data show CDR1 as SGHAT and CDR2 as FQNNGV. Losses at the gene ends were 4 bases for V and 5 bases for J; bases not matched to a gene: 8. The CDR3 DNA follows: TGTGCCAGCAGCTCCCACAGGGGTCGCGAAAACATTCAGTACTTC. It translates to CASSSHRGRENIQYF.

The rearrangement joins TRBV5-1 to TRBJ2-2; 9 bases fit TRBD1. The V and J ends lost 4 bases and 6 bases, in that order; junction bases with no gene match: 10. The CDR3 runs to 16 residues. CDR1 and CDR2 from the germline V gene are SGHRS and YFSETQ. The CDR3 loop is CASSLYGTGSSGELFF. The CDR3 bases are TGCGCCAGCAGCCTGTACGGGACAGGGTCCTCCGGGGAGCTGTTTTTT.

V and J are TRBV6-5 and TRBJ2-3, with D perhaps matching TRBD1 (6 bases). V shed 7 bases and J shed 11 bases, with 13 bases lying between them. The CDR3 is made up of 11 amino acids. From germline, CDR1 is MNHEY and CDR2 SVGAGI. As DNA, the CDR3 is TGTGCCAGCACCCAAGGGGGAAGGCAGTATTTT. Its protein product is CASTQGGRQYF.

The gene calls are TRBV7-9 and TRBJ2-7, with D possibly being TRBD2 (6 bases). Deletions cut 6 bases from V and 3 bases from J, with 15 bases between. Germline V gives CDR1 SEHNR, CDR2 FQNEAQ (reference sequence). CDR3 length: 14 amino acids. The CDR3 loop is CASRSGTGDYEQYF. CDR3 sequence (DNA): TGTGCCAGCAGGTCTGGGACGGGGGACTACGAGCAGTACTTC.

This clone has a handful of counts. The rearrangement joins TRBV9 to TRBJ2-7; D is unresolved. Trimming left V 0 bases short and J 1 base short, with 5 bases between. The CDR3 has 13 amino acids. Germline V lookup: CDR1 SGDLS, CDR2 YYNGEE. The CDR3 nucleotides read TGTGCCAGCAGCGTAGCGGGTTCCTACGAGCAGTACTTC. Amino acids: CASSVAGSYEQYF.

The genes are TRBV11-3 and TRBJ2-2, with TRBD2 as a possible D gene (6 bases). V was shortened by 1 base and J by 2 bases, with 11 bases between the two germline ends. Germline loops: CDR1 SGHNT, CDR2 YENEEA. CDR3 length: 16 amino acids. DNA for the CDR3: TGTGCCAGCAGCTTAGCCGGTAGCGGAAACACCGGGGAGCTGTTTTTT. It is translated as CASSLAGSGNTGELFF.

V usage is TRBV7-2 and J usage is TRBJ2-1; no reliable D call. Trimming shortened V by 0 bases and J by 10 bases, and 7 bases separated the two germline ends. The CDR3 runs 12 residues. The germline CDR1 and CDR2 sequences are SGHTA and FQGNSA. The CDR3 is CASSLARLEQFF. The CDR3 DNA reads as TGTGCCAGCAGCTTAGCCAGGCTAGAGCAGTTCTTC. The whole variable domain, remainder taken from reference TRBV7-2 and TRBJ2-1, is GAGVSQSPSNKVTEKGKDVELRCDPISGHTALYWYRQSLGQGLEFLIYFQGNSAPDKSGLPSDRFSAERTGGSVSTLTIQRTQQEDSAVYLCASSLARLEQFFGPGTRLTVL.

The rearrangement links TRBV27 to TRBJ2-1, with D unclear. The V gene lost 0 bases and the J gene lost 9 bases, with 12 bases spanning the gap. The CDR3 sequence is 14 residues long. CDR1 is MNHEY and CDR2 is SMNVEV in the germline V gene (reference sequence). The CDR3 nucleotides are TGTGCCAGCAGTTTATCGGTGGGAAATACTGAGCAGTTCTTC. It codes for CASSLSVGNTEQFF.

The chain employs TRBV5-5 and TRBJ2-6, with D maybe TRBD2 (5 bases). Trimming stripped 6 bases from V and 1 base from J, with 14 bases between. This CDR3 comprises 16 residues. Germline V lookup: CDR1 SGHKS, CDR2 YYEKEE (reference sequence). CDR3 amino acids: CASNDPGESGANVLTF. The CDR3 coding sequence is TGTGCCAGCAACGATCCCGGGGAGTCTGGGGCCAACGTCCTGACTTTC.

The genes are TRBV15 and TRBJ1-4, with a weak D call TRBD1 (5 bases). Trimming stripped 1 base from V and 6 bases from J, with 12 bases between. Per the germline V gene, CDR1 is LNHNV and CDR2 is YYDKDF (reference sequence). The CDR3 spans 15 residues. The CDR3 DNA reads TGTGCCACCAGCAGAGGAGGATCGGGGGATGAAAAACTGTTTTTT. Translated: CATSRGGSGDEKLFF.